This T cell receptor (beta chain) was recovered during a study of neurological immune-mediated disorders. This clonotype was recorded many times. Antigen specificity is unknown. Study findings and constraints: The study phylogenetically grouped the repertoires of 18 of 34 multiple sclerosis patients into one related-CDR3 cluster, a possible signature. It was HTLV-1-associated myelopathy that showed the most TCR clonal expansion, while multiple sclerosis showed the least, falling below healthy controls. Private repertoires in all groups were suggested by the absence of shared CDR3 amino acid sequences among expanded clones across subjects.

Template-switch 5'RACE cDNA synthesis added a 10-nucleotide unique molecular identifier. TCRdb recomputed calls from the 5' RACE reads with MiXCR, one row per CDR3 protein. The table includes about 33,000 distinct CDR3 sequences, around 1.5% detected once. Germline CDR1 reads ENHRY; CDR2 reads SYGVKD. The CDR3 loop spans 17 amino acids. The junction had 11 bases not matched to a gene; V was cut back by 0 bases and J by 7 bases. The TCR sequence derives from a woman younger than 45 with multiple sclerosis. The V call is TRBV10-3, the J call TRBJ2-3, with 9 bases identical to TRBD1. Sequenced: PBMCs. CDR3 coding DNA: TGTGCCATCAGTGAGTCTTCGGCACAGGGGGCTCGAAATACGCAGTATTTT. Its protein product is CAISESSAQGARNTQYF.